The 31 T cell receptor beta chains below come from one sample, sequenced in a study of Ad26.COV2.S vaccination and SARS-CoV-2 variants. Treatment defined: 15 to 20 received Ad26.COV2.S at low or high dose, single or two shots; roughly 5 received placebo; per-sample allocation not given. Samples analyzed were those drawn on day 63 after the first vaccine or placebo injection. The data were produced by immunoSEQ multiplex PCR, yet TCRdb's version contains in-frame clones alone and is incomplete. The data hold fewer than 900,000 clones, with roughly 90% observed a single time. Source: peripheral blood, taken in a trial of Ad26.COV2.S vaccine versus placebo. The receptors were sampled from a person aged 18-65 years who received the Ad26.COV2.S COVID-19 vaccine or a placebo.

V gene TRBV18 combines with J gene TRBJ1-5; possibly TRBD1 for D (5 bases). Germline loops: CDR1 KGHSH, CDR2 LQKENI. This CDR3 has 16 amino acids. V was trimmed by 3 bases and J by 0 bases, leaving 12 bases between them. The CDR3 reads CASSPDRGVSNQPQHF. CDR3 nucleotides: TGTGCCAGCTCACCGGACCGGGGGGTTAGCAATCAGCCCCAGCATTTT. Full variable domain (missing parts from reference TRBV18 and TRBJ1-5): NAGVMQNPRHLVRRRGQEARLRCSPMKGHSHVYWYRQLPEEGLKFMVYLQKENIIDESGMPKERFSAEFPKEGPSILRIQQVVRGDSAAYFCASSPDRGVSNQPQHFGDGTRLSIL.

Only a few counts were recorded for this clone. The CDR3 is CASSYPGMGTEAFF. As DNA, the CDR3 is TGTGCCAGCAGTTACCCGGGGATGGGAACTGAAGCTTTCTTT. The chain joins TRBV6-5 to TRBJ1-1; D is unclear. The V end lost 2 bases, the J end lost 5 bases, and 12 bases lay between the germline ends. The CDR3 is 14 amino acids. From germline, CDR1 is MNHEY and CDR2 SVGAGI.

The rearrangement uses TRBV11-2 and TRBJ2-7, with D possibly TRBD2 on 6 matching bases. Between the trimmed V and J ends, which lost 5 bases and 2 bases, there was a span of 13 bases. This CDR3 comprises 14 residues. Germline V CDR1 and CDR2: SGHAT, FQNNGV. The CDR3 DNA reads as TGTGCCAGCAGCCCTCGGGACTTGACCTACGAGCAGTACTTC. Translating it yields CASSPRDLTYEQYF.

V is TRBV27 and J is TRBJ2-2, with 8 bases fitting TRBD1. CDR1 and CDR2 (germline): MNHEY, SMNVEV (reference sequence). The CDR3 is made up of 15 amino acids. Trimming took 7 bases from V and 5 from J; bases not matched to a gene: 9. The CDR3 DNA follows: TGTGCCAGCAAAACCAGGACAGGGTGGACCGGGGAGCTGTTTTTT. Protein: CASKTRTGWTGELFF.

The chain uses TRBV7-2 and TRBJ2-1; 14 bases match TRBD2. J gave up 4 bases and V 1 base, and 6 bases lay outside the gene matches. Looked up from germline, CDR1 is SGHTA and CDR2 is FQGNSA. The CDR3 loop spans 18 amino acids. DNA for the CDR3: TGTGCCAGCAGCTTAGTGGGACTAGCGGGAGCGATTTACAATGAGCAGTTCTTC. It codes for CASSLVGLAGAIYNEQFF.

The V call is TRBV28, the J call TRBJ1-1; D call uncertain. V shed 5 bases and J shed 5 bases, with 12 bases lying between them. Germline CDR1 and CDR2: MDHEN and SYDVKM. There are 13 residues in the CDR3. CDR3 in DNA: TGTGCCAGCAGTCTTACAGAGGAGACTGAAGCTTTCTTT. It codes for CASSLTEETEAFF.

This clone showed up just a few times. The chain joins TRBV7-9 to TRBJ1-3; 10 nucleotides line up with TRBD1. The CDR3 has 17 amino acids. CDR1 is SEHNR, CDR2 FQNEAQ, per germline (reference sequence). With V trimmed by 5 bases and J by 0 bases, 7 bases remained unmatched. Here the CDR3 DNA reads TGTGCCAGCAGCCGGGACAGGGGCCATCCCTCTGGAAACACCATATATTTT. Translation gives CASSRDRGHPSGNTIYF.

This clone was seen a handful of times. The rearrangement uses TRBV15 and TRBJ1-5, with TRBD1 matching 8 bases. CDR1 is LNHNV and CDR2 is YYDKDF in the germline V gene (reference sequence). The CDR3 sequence is 14 residues long. V shed 3 bases, J shed 4 bases, and the junction held 2 bases outside the gene matches. CDR3 coding DNA: TGTGCCACCAGCAGGGGACAGGCGAATCAGCCCCAGCATTTT. Translation: CATSRGQANQPQHF.

This chain uses TRBV7-8 with TRBJ2-2; 7 positions agree with TRBD1. J gave up 4 bases and V 6 bases, and 8 bases lay outside the gene matches. The CDR3 contains 15 residues. Germline lookup yields CDR1 SGHVS and CDR2 FQNEAQ. CDR3 loop: CASSVDRAGTGELFF. The DNA of the CDR3 is TGTGCCAGCAGTGTCGACAGGGCGGGCACCGGGGAGCTGTTTTTT.

The J gene is TRBJ2-5, the V gene TRBV30, with 7 bases aligning to TRBD1. The CDR3 totals 13 residues. Germline CDR1 reads GTSNPN; CDR2 reads SVGIG (reference sequence). Losses at the gene ends were 2 bases for V and 5 bases for J; bases not matched to a gene: 5. CDR3 in amino acids: CAWSPTGPETQYF. The CDR3 nucleotides read TGTGCCTGGAGTCCGACAGGGCCGGAGACCCAGTACTTC. The full variable domain, in which reference TRBV30 and TRBJ2-5 provide the parts outside the CDR3, is SQTIHQWPATLVQPVGSPLSLECTVEGTSNPNLYWYRQAAGRGLQLLFYSVGIGQISSEVPQNLSASRPQDRQFILSSKKLLLSDSGFYLCAWSPTGPETQYFGPGTRLLVL.

In DNA, the CDR3 is TGTGCCAGCAGCTCCACAGGGGATTCACCCCTCCACTTT. As protein: CASSSTGDSPLHF. The J gene is TRBJ1-6, the V gene TRBV5-6; TRBD1 matches 7 bases. After removal of 3 bases from V and 8 bases from J, the junction contained 2 bases not matched to a gene. The CDR3 runs to 13 residues. In germline, CDR1 is SGHDT, CDR2 YYEEEE.

The V and J genes are TRBV21-1 and TRBJ1-1. TRBV21-1 is noted as a pseudogene. The CDR3 has 15 amino acids. CDR3 in DNA: TGTGCCAGCAGCGCACCCAAGGGTAAGAACACTGAAGCTTTCTTT. Encoded protein: CASSAPKGKNTEAFF.

With respect to this clone: Other DNA sequences within the sample encode an identical CDR3. The V gene is TRBV18, the J gene TRBJ1-1; D perhaps matches TRBD1 (5 bases). Germline loops: CDR1 KGHSH, CDR2 LQKENI. CDR3 length equals 13 residues. Trimming removed 4 bases from V and 5 bases from J, with 11 bases in between. CDR3 DNA sequence: TGTGCCAGCTCACTTAGTGGGGGTACTGAAGCTTTCTTT. Its translation: CASSLSGGTEAFF.

The V gene is TRBV6-5, the J gene TRBJ2-1; D not certain. Germline V gives CDR1 MNHEY, CDR2 SVGAGI. The V and J ends lost 10 bases and 0 bases respectively, with 13 bases between them. This CDR3 is 14 amino acids long. CDR3 sequence reads: CATALRSSYNEQFF. The CDR3 nucleotides read TGTGCCACAGCGCTACGGAGCTCCTACAATGAGCAGTTCTTC.

The rearrangement uses TRBV5-4 and TRBJ2-7, with D possibly matching TRBD2 (6 bases). V was trimmed by 5 bases and J by 2 bases, leaving 11 bases between them. Germline assignment: CDR1 SGHNT and CDR2 YYREEE (reference sequence). The length of the CDR3 is 13 residues. The CDR3 protein is CASRRDGTYEQYF. In DNA form, the CDR3 reads TGTGCCAGCAGGCGGGACGGAACCTACGAGCAGTACTTC.

The chain has TRBV5-1 and TRBJ2-1; 8 nucleotides agree with TRBD2. Germline CDR1 is SGHRS and CDR2 is YFSETQ. J gave up 12 bases and V 0 bases, and 5 bases lay outside the gene matches. There are 13 residues in the CDR3. The DNA for the CDR3 is TGCGCCAGCAGCTTGGACGGACTAGCCGGGCAGTTCTTC. Translated, it gives CASSLDGLAGQFF.

V is TRBV11-2 and J is TRBJ2-1, with D perhaps TRBD1 (5 bases). Trimming pared 0 bases from V and 5 bases from J, leaving 11 bases between. Germline V CDR1 and CDR2: SGHAT, FQNNGV. CDR3 length: 15 residues. The CDR3 is CASSLDLGAHNEQFF. CDR3 DNA: TGTGCCAGCAGCTTAGATCTAGGGGCCCACAATGAGCAGTTCTTC.

V and J are TRBV6-4 and TRBJ2-3, with a possible D match to TRBD2 (5 bases). The CDR3 length is 15 residues. V was trimmed by 3 bases and J by 1 base, leaving 11 bases between them. From germline, CDR1 is MRHNA and CDR2 SNTAGT. DNA for the CDR3: TGTGCCAGCAGTGATCGCTCCGGGGGCACAGATACGCAGTATTTT. Amino acids: CASSDRSGGTDTQYF.

This clone was recorded at least ten times. The chain is built from TRBV5-1 and TRBJ1-1; 10 bases map to TRBD1. CDR1 SGHRS and CDR2 YFSETQ come from the germline V gene. The CDR3 spans 16 residues. V was pared by 2 bases and J by 8 bases, with 12 bases of the junction left unmatched. CDR3 residues: CASSLGLGTGVAEAFF. CDR3 DNA: TGCGCCAGCAGCTTAGGATTGGGGACAGGGGTAGCCGAAGCTTTCTTT.

The genes are TRBV15 and TRBJ2-7; D ambiguous. Germline CDR1 is LNHNV and CDR2 is YYDKDF (reference sequence). The CDR3 runs 13 residues. Deletions cut 5 bases from V and 4 bases from J, with 12 bases between. The CDR3: CATSSGRAYEQYF. In nucleotides, the CDR3 is TGTGCCACCAGCTCTGGCAGAGCTTACGAGCAGTACTTC.

The chain uses TRBV11-2 and TRBJ1-2; TRBD1 matches 8 bases. Germline CDR1 SGHAT, CDR2 FQNNGV. The CDR3 spans 13 residues. V was clipped by 1 base and J by 14 bases; unmatched bases: 9. CDR3 nucleotide sequence: TGTGCCAGCAGCTTAGGAGGACAGGGAGCGGAGACCTTC. As protein: CASSLGGQGAETF.

This chain connects TRBV29-1 to TRBJ2-5, with D perhaps matching TRBD2 (6 bases). Trimming took off 3 bases at V and 5 bases at J, with 13 bases between the two ends. The CDR3 covers 13 residues. Germline-derived CDR1 and CDR2 are SQVTM and ANQGSEA. The CDR3, as DNA: TGCAGCGTTGACGGAGGGGAATTGGAGACCCAGTACTTC. Translating it yields CSVDGGELETQYF.

This clone was observed once. Other nucleotide sequences from this sample produce the same CDR3. The chain couples TRBV30 to TRBJ1-4, with a possible D match to TRBD1 (5 bases). Germline CDR1 and CDR2: GTSNPN and SVGIG (reference sequence). The CDR3 extends over 13 amino acids. V was clipped by 0 bases and J by 8 bases, with 10 bases between them. The CDR3: CAWSVGGVEKLFF. Here the CDR3 DNA reads TGTGCCTGGAGTGTAGGAGGGGTCGAAAAACTGTTTTTT.

There are a few counts of this clone. The same CDR3 can be traced to other DNA sequences in this sample. The gene calls are TRBV3-1 (or the pseudogene TRBV3-2) and TRBJ1-5; perhaps TRBD1 as D (6 bases). CDR3 length: 13 amino acids. Germline V gene data show CDR1 as LGHDT and CDR2 as YNNKEL (reference sequence). Deletions cut 0 bases from V and 6 bases from J, with 6 bases between. The CDR3 DNA follows: TGTGCCAGCAGCCAAGACAGGGGTCAGCCCCAGCATTTT. Amino acid sequence: CASSQDRGQPQHF.

This chain joins TRBV7-9 and TRBJ1-2; tentative D call: TRBD1 (6 bases). Trimming cost V 1 base and J 3 bases, with 18 bases left between them. Germline values: CDR1 SEHNR, CDR2 FQNEAQ (reference sequence). This CDR3 is 17 amino acids long. The CDR3 DNA is TGTGCCAGCAGCTTAGAAGGCAGGGGAGTTCAAGACTATGGCTACACCTTC. Encoded protein: CASSLEGRGVQDYGYTF. The whole variable domain, filled in from reference TRBV7-9 and TRBJ1-2, reads DTGVSQNPRHKITKRGQNVTFRCDPISEHNRLYWYRQTLGQGPEFLTYFQNEAQLEKSRLLSDRFSAERPKGSFSTLEIQRTEQGDSAMYLCASSLEGRGVQDYGYTFGSGTRLTVV.

The rearrangement joins TRBV6-5 to TRBJ2-7; TRBD2 agrees at 7 bases. The CDR3 is 15 residues long. The germline V gene encodes CDR1 MNHEY and CDR2 SVGAGI. J was trimmed by 3 bases and V by 10 bases; bases with no gene match: 15. The CDR3 reads CATNAAAGDYYEQYF. CDR3 nucleotide sequence: TGTGCCACCAACGCGGCTGCTGGGGACTACTACGAGCAGTACTTC.

The chain couples TRBV13 to TRBJ2-5; D is perhaps TRBD1 or TRBD2 (5 bases each). The CDR3 totals 15 residues. The V and J ends lost 5 bases and 3 bases respectively, with 16 bases between them. In germline, CDR1 is PRHDT, CDR2 FYEKMQ (reference sequence). Here the CDR3 DNA reads TGTGCCAGCAGCCATACCGGGACCAGGGAAGAGACCCAGTACTTC. This sequence encodes CASSHTGTREETQYF.

The J gene is TRBJ2-5, the V gene TRBV20-1, with D possibly matching TRBD2 (6 bases). The CDR3 is 14 residues long. In germline, CDR1 is DFQATT, CDR2 SNEGSKA (reference sequence). V was cut by 3 bases and J by 1 base, with 12 bases left in between. The CDR3 reads CSASSGVSQETQYF. The CDR3 DNA reads as TGCAGTGCTAGTTCGGGGGTGTCCCAAGAGACCCAGTACTTC.

The chain is built from TRBV18 and TRBJ1-6; perhaps TRBD1 as D (5 bases). The germline gives CDR1 KGHSH, CDR2 LQKENI. The CDR3 runs to 15 residues. V lost 3 bases, J lost 7 bases, and 13 bases lay in between. The CDR3 here is CASSPLGELNSPLHF. The DNA for the CDR3 is TGTGCCAGCTCACCTCTGGGGGAGCTAAATTCACCCCTCCACTTT.

The chain joins TRBV20-1 to TRBJ2-3, with 7 bases aligning to TRBD2. J lost 4 bases, V lost 3 bases, and 16 bases had no gene match. The length of the CDR3 is 17 residues. CDR1 is DFQATT and CDR2 is SNEGSKA in the germline V gene (reference sequence). CDR3 loop: CSASPAGKGGPPDTQYF. DNA of the CDR3: TGCAGTGCTAGTCCCGCAGGGAAGGGAGGGCCGCCAGATACGCAGTATTTT.

The chain recombines TRBV7-3 with TRBJ2-5; 9 bases align to TRBD2. The CDR3 is made up of 15 amino acids. The ends lost 5 bases at V and 5 bases at J; junction bases unmatched: 9. In germline, CDR1 is SGHTA, CDR2 FQGTGA. The CDR3 region is CASSPMRGGPETQYF. The DNA for the CDR3 is TGTGCCAGCAGCCCCATGCGGGGGGGCCCGGAGACCCAGTACTTC. The full variable domain, its missing parts supplied by reference TRBV7-3 and TRBJ2-5, is GAGVSQTPSNKVTEKGKYVELRCDPISGHTALYWYRQSLGQGPEFLIYFQGTGAADDSGLPNDRFFAVRPEGSVSTLKIQRTERGDSAVYLCASSPMRGGPETQYFGPGTRLLVL.